The 13 T cell receptor beta chains below come from one sample, sequenced in a study of blood T cell repertoires in COVID-19. Libraries were prepared by immunoSEQ multiplex PCR; TCRdb keeps only in-frame clonotypes and omits some of them. The sample comprises 250,000 to 350,000 clones, around 85% of which are singletons, and about 1.6% rests with the top ten. Material for sequencing was peripheral blood. Receptor source: a human donor with COVID-19, enrolled during active disease. The donor label of this sample is uncertain.

V usage is TRBV7-2 and J usage is TRBJ2-2; TRBD1 is a possible D gene (5 bases). Germline values: CDR1 SGHTA, CDR2 FQGNSA. V was shortened by 2 bases and J by 3 bases, with 16 bases between the two germline ends. The CDR3 has 17 residues. CDR3 bases: TGTGCCAGCAGCTTACACAGGACCAGCGCGGACACCGGGGAGCTGTTTTTT. Protein: CASSLHRTSADTGELFF.

The rearrangement uses TRBV10-3 and TRBJ2-7; TRBD1 matches at 7 bases. Germline CDR1 is ENHRY and CDR2 is SYGVKD. Trimming took 6 bases from V and 5 from J; bases not matched to a gene: 19. CDR3 length: 17 residues. The CDR3 spells CAIRSNKPGQSNDEQYF. The CDR3 DNA reads as TGTGCCATCAGAAGCAACAAACCGGGACAGTCAAATGACGAGCAGTACTTC.

The rearrangement uses TRBV6-4 and TRBJ2-3; 10 bases are shared with TRBD2. J was trimmed by 1 base and V by 6 bases; bases with no gene match: 4. The CDR3 is 15 amino acids. Germline CDR1 is MRHNA and CDR2 is SNTAGT. This chain's CDR3 is CASSSAGGGTDTQYF. CDR3 bases: TGTGCCAGCAGCTCAGCGGGAGGGGGCACAGATACGCAGTATTTT.

CDR3 coding DNA: TGTGCCAGTAGTCCCAGACAGGGCAGTAGGCTAGAGACCCAGTACTTC. Translation: CASSPRQGSRLETQYF. This chain uses TRBV19 with TRBJ2-5; 7 nucleotides line up with TRBD1. Trimming at V came to 5 bases and at J to 4 bases, leaving 13 bases not matched to a gene. This CDR3 is built from 16 residues. Per germline, CDR1 LNHDA and CDR2 SQIVND (reference sequence). The entire variable domain, with the rest obtained from reference TRBV19 and TRBJ2-5, is as follows: DGGITQSPKYLFRKEGQNVTLSCEQNLNHDAMYWYRQDPGQGLRLIYYSQIVNDFQKGDIAEGYSVSREKKESFPLTVTSAQKNPTAFYLCASSPRQGSRLETQYFGPGTRLLVL.

The genes are TRBV19 and TRBJ1-4; 7 bases map to TRBD1. The CDR3 runs 16 residues. The germline CDR1 and CDR2 sequences are LNHDA and SQIVND (reference sequence). V was clipped by 4 bases and J by 5 bases; unmatched bases: 10. The CDR3 is CASSTGGQVLNEKLFF. CDR3 bases: TGTGCCAGTAGTACCGGAGGACAGGTACTCAATGAAAAACTGTTTTTT.

This chain links TRBV6-5 with TRBJ1-5; TRBD1 matches at 9 bases. J gave up 4 bases and V 6 bases, and 1 base lay outside the gene matches. CDR1 and CDR2 from the germline V gene are MNHEY and SVGAGI. The CDR3 length is 13 residues. CDR3 residues: CASSGTGNQPQHF. The CDR3 nucleotides are TGTGCCAGCAGCGGGACAGGGAATCAGCCCCAGCATTTT.

The chain employs TRBV3-1 (or the pseudogene TRBV3-2) and TRBJ2-6; 9 nucleotides align to TRBD1. V gave up 1 base and J gave up 2 bases; unmatched junction bases: 0. This CDR3 is 16 amino acids long. The germline gives CDR1 LGHDT, CDR2 YNNKEL (reference sequence). CDR3 nucleotide sequence: TGTGCCAGCAGCCAAGGACAGGGGGCTGGGGCCAACGTCCTGACTTTC. Translating it yields CASSQGQGAGANVLTF.

There are a few counts of this clone. CDR3 nucleotides: TGTGCCAGTAGGGTCTCGGGATCGAACGAGCAGTACTTC. Encoded protein: CASRVSGSNEQYF. The rearrangement uses TRBV19 and TRBJ2-7; D perhaps matches TRBD2 (5 bases). CDR1 and CDR2 from the germline V gene are LNHDA and SQIVND (reference sequence). This CDR3 contains 13 residues. Trimming pared 6 bases from V and 5 bases from J, leaving 14 bases between.

The chain couples TRBV7-6 to TRBJ2-1; 10 nucleotides match TRBD2. Germline CDR1 reads SGHVS; CDR2 reads FNYEAQ. V shed 5 bases, J shed 3 bases, and the junction held 1 base outside the gene matches. The CDR3 spans 14 residues. CDR3 in amino acids: CASSRTSGYNEQFF. CDR3 nucleotides: TGTGCCAGCAGCCGGACTAGCGGCTACAATGAGCAGTTCTTC.

This clone was seen only once. This chain uses TRBV5-1 with TRBJ2-1, with 8 bases identical to TRBD2. After removal of 0 bases from V and 10 bases from J, the junction contained 12 bases not matched to a gene. CDR3 length: 16 amino acids. Germline-derived CDR1 and CDR2 are SGHRS and YFSETQ. The CDR3 nucleotides read TGCGCCAGCAGCTTGGCCGGGGGGGTCTCCTTTAACGAGCAGTTCTTC. It encodes CASSLAGGVSFNEQFF.

This clone was counted between two and nine times. The chain links TRBV9 to TRBJ1-1; D gene uncertain. Germline CDR1 and CDR2: SGDLS and YYNGEE. Trimming shortened V by 0 bases and J by 1 base, and 7 bases separated the two germline ends. The CDR3 totals 14 residues. In DNA, the CDR3 is TGTGCCAGCAGCGTAGTCGTACAGAACACTGAAGCTTTCTTT. Protein product: CASSVVVQNTEAFF.

This clone occurred once. The rearrangement joins TRBV6-5 to TRBJ1-1, with 7 bases identical to TRBD1. Germline V CDR1 and CDR2: MNHEY, SVGAGI. The CDR3 length is 16 residues. Trimming removed 0 bases from V and 6 bases from J; junction bases left unmatched: 10. CDR3 protein: CASSYSQQGFGAEAFF. For the CDR3, the DNA is TGTGCCAGCAGTTACTCACAACAGGGGTTCGGCGCTGAAGCTTTCTTT.

The chain has TRBV19 and TRBJ1-6; tentative D call: TRBD1 (5 bases). Trimming took 3 bases from V and 10 from J, leaving 13 bases between them. This CDR3 comprises 14 residues. The germline CDR1 and CDR2 sequences are LNHDA and SQIVND (reference sequence). This chain's CDR3 is CASSIDSVGSPLHF. Written as DNA, the CDR3 is TGTGCCAGTAGTATTGACAGTGTCGGGTCACCCCTCCACTTT. The complete variable domain, with remaining parts taken from reference TRBV19 and TRBJ1-6, reads DGGITQSPKYLFRKEGQNVTLSCEQNLNHDAMYWYRQDPGQGLRLIYYSQIVNDFQKGDIAEGYSVSREKKESFPLTVTSAQKNPTAFYLCASSIDSVGSPLHFGNGTRLTVT.